What follows are 16 T cell receptor beta chains derived from one specimen sequenced in a study of T cells in localized non-small cell lung cancer. Sequencing used immunoSEQ multiplex PCR; TCRdb keeps in-frame clones, though not all of them. The table includes about 130,000 clones, roughly 90% detected once. This specimen was peripheral blood, taken before any cancer treatment. Every receptor here comes from a female donor over 55 with stage I lung adenocarcinoma.

The V call is TRBV5-1, the J call TRBJ1-1; D is ambiguous. V was clipped by 0 bases and J by 1 base, with 13 bases between them. The CDR3 runs 16 residues. From germline, CDR1 is SGHRS and CDR2 YFSETQ. CDR3: CASSLALWAENTEAFF. CDR3 sequence (DNA): TGCGCCAGCAGCTTGGCTTTATGGGCCGAGAACACTGAAGCTTTCTTT.

The rearrangement links TRBV10-1 to TRBJ2-7; D not certain. The germline gives CDR1 WNHNN, CDR2 SYGVQD (reference sequence). The length of the CDR3 is 13 residues. V lost 9 bases, J lost 3 bases, and 15 bases lay in between. CDR3 sequence: CARPLSIFYEQYF. The CDR3 DNA reads TGCGCCAGACCCCTTAGCATCTTCTACGAGCAGTACTTC.

The chain combines TRBV7-3 with TRBJ1-1, with 7 positions matching TRBD1. J was trimmed by 4 bases and V by 4 bases; bases with no gene match: 9. In germline, CDR1 is SGHTA, CDR2 FQGTGA. This CDR3 spans 15 amino acids. The CDR3 is CASSSQGGLGTEAFF. DNA for the CDR3: TGTGCCAGCAGCTCTCAGGGGGGGTTAGGCACTGAAGCTTTCTTT.

This clone appeared a single time. The V gene is TRBV19, the J gene TRBJ1-1; D is unresolved. The V end was cut by 5 bases, the J end by 2 bases, with 9 bases between. Per germline, CDR1 LNHDA and CDR2 SQIVND (reference sequence). The CDR3 extends over 13 amino acids. The CDR3 spells CASSQVTNTEAFF. The CDR3 nucleotides are TGTGCCAGTAGTCAGGTGACAAACACTGAAGCTTTCTTT.

The chain joins TRBV7-9 to TRBJ2-2; TRBD2 might be the D (6 bases). There are 13 residues in the CDR3. Germline V gene sequence: CDR1 SEHNR, CDR2 FQNEAQ (reference sequence). Trimming shortened V by 5 bases and J by 7 bases, and 11 bases separated the two germline ends. CDR3 in amino acids: CASSASAIGELFF. The CDR3 nucleotides are TGTGCCAGCAGCGCTAGCGCGATCGGGGAGCTGTTTTTT.

This chain joins TRBV2 and TRBJ1-3; unclear D gene. Germline CDR1 and CDR2: SNHLY and FYNNEI. Deletions cut 5 bases from V and 4 bases from J, with 18 bases between. The CDR3 loop spans 16 amino acids. The CDR3 here is CASSQTTYPGGNTIYF. The CDR3 DNA reads TGTGCCAGCAGTCAAACGACATACCCGGGCGGAAACACCATATATTTT.

A single count supports this clone. This chain connects TRBV7-2 to TRBJ2-3; unclear D gene. Trimming left V 4 bases short and J 4 bases short, with 9 bases between. Germline V CDR1 and CDR2: SGHTA, FQGNSA. The CDR3 is 13 amino acids. CDR3 sequence (DNA): TGTGCCAGCAGCTCAGATTTAGCAGATACGCAGTATTTT. Its protein is CASSSDLADTQYF.

The CDR3 DNA follows: TGTGCCAGCAGTTTATCGATGACCGCCTCTGGAGAGCAGTACTTC. Its protein is CASSLSMTASGEQYF. V usage is TRBV27 and J usage is TRBJ2-7; D uncertain. The CDR3 extends over 15 amino acids. CDR1 and CDR2 (germline): MNHEY, SMNVEV (reference sequence). Deletions cut 0 bases from V and 7 bases from J, with 16 bases between.

The gene calls are TRBV7-6 and TRBJ2-2, with D tentatively TRBD1 (6 bases). Germline assignment: CDR1 SGHVS and CDR2 FNYEAQ. The CDR3 loop spans 16 amino acids. The V end was cut by 6 bases, the J end by 4 bases, with 18 bases between. CDR3 loop: CASRPKWDMSTGELFF. The CDR3 nucleotides read TGTGCCAGCAGGCCAAAGTGGGACATGAGCACCGGGGAGCTGTTTTTT. The whole variable domain, filled in from reference TRBV7-6 and TRBJ2-2, reads GAGVSQSPRYKVTKRGQDVALRCDPISGHVSLYWYRQALGQGPEFLTYFNYEAQQDKSGLPNDRFSAERPEGSISTLTIQRTEQRDSAMYRCASRPKWDMSTGELFFGEGSRLTVL.

This rearrangement joins TRBV5-4 to TRBJ2-7, with 7 bases lining up with TRBD2. V was pared by 0 bases and J by 2 bases, with 2 bases of the junction left unmatched. The CDR3 length is 14 residues. CDR1 and CDR2 (germline): SGHNT, YYREEE (reference sequence). CDR3 protein: CASSLGTSPYEQYF. The DNA for the CDR3 is TGTGCCAGCAGCTTGGGGACTAGTCCCTACGAGCAGTACTTC.

The CDR3 bases are TGCAGCGGCGATGGCTACACCTTC. This encodes CSGDGYTF. The rearrangement uses TRBV29-1 and TRBJ1-2; D uncertain. The CDR3 sequence is 8 residues long. Germline loops: CDR1 SQVTM, CDR2 ANQGSEA. V lost 7 bases and J 6 bases, leaving 3 bases between the germline ends.

In its sample, this clone was seen once. The chain combines TRBV13 with TRBJ2-1; D call uncertain. The V and J ends lost 3 bases and 5 bases respectively, with 8 bases between them. CDR3 length: 13 residues. Germline values: CDR1 PRHDT, CDR2 FYEKMQ (reference sequence). The DNA of the CDR3 is TGTGCCAGCAGCTTGGGCCTAAACAATGAGCAGTTCTTC. Encoded protein: CASSLGLNNEQFF.

This sequence joins TRBV18 and TRBJ2-7; 8 nucleotides align to TRBD2. V lost 2 bases and J lost 4; bases outside the gene matches: 10. The CDR3 has 16 residues. Germline CDR1 KGHSH, CDR2 LQKENI. This CDR3 reads CASSPVPGGPMYEQYF. CDR3 DNA: TGTGCCAGCTCACCAGTTCCGGGAGGGCCTATGTACGAGCAGTACTTC. Together with reference TRBV18 and TRBJ2-7, the CDR3 gives the full variable domain: NAGVMQNPRHLVRRRGQEARLRCSPMKGHSHVYWYRQLPEEGLKFMVYLQKENIIDESGMPKERFSAEFPKEGPSILRIQQVVRGDSAAYFCASSPVPGGPMYEQYFGPGTRLTVT.

This rearrangement joins TRBV18 to TRBJ2-7; 7 nucleotides line up with TRBD1. With 3 bases clipped from V and 5 bases from J, the junction kept 7 bases outside the gene matches. CDR3 length: 14 amino acids. Germline CDR1 reads KGHSH; CDR2 reads LQKENI. The CDR3 bases are TGTGCCAGCTCACCCAATACAGGGGCCGACGAGCAGTACTTC. This encodes CASSPNTGADEQYF.

V gene TRBV7-3 combines with J gene TRBJ2-3; 12 nucleotides agree with TRBD2. This CDR3 contains 18 residues. Germline trimming cut 1 base from V and 4 bases from J; bases unmatched to any gene: 9. Germline-derived CDR1 and CDR2 are SGHTA and FQGTGA. The CDR3 sequence: CASSLMGSLAGGADTQYF. The CDR3 DNA is TGTGCCAGCAGCTTAATGGGGTCCCTAGCGGGAGGGGCAGATACGCAGTATTTT.

The chain joins TRBV30 to TRBJ1-1, with D perhaps TRBD1 (6 bases). Germline assignment: CDR1 GTSNPN and CDR2 SVGIG (reference sequence). The CDR3 contains 15 residues. V lost 0 bases to trimming and J lost 1 base, with 12 bases between them. The CDR3, as DNA: TGTGCCTGGAGTGTACAGGGACTCAAGAACACTGAAGCTTTCTTT. Its protein is CAWSVQGLKNTEAFF.